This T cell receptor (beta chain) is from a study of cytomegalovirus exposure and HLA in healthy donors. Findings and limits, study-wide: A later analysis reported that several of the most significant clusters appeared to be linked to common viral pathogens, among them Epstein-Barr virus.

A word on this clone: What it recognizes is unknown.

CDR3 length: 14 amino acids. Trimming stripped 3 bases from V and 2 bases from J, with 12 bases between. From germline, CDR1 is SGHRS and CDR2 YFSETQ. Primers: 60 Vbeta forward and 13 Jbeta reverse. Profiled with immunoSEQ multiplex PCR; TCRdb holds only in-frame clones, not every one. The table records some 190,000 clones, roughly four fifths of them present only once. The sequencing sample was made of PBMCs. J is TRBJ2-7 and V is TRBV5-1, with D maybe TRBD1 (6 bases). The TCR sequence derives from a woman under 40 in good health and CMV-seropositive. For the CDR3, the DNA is TGCGCCAGCAGCTGGCAGGGGAATGCCTACGAGCAGTACTTC. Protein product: CASSWQGNAYEQYF.